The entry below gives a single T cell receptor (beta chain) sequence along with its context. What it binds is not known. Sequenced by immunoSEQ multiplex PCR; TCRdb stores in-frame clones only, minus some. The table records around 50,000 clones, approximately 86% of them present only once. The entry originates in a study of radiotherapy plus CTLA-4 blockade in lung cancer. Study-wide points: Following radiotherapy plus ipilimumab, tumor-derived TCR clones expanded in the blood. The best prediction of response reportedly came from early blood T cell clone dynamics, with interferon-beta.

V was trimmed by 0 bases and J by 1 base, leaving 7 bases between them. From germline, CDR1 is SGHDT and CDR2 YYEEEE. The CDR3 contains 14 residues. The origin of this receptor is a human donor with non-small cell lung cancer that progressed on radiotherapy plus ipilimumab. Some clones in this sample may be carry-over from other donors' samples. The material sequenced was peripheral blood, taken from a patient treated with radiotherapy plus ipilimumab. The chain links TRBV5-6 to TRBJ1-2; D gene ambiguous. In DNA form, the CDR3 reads TGTGCCAGCAGCTTGGCCGGTTTTAACTATGGCTACACCTTC. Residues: CASSLAGFNYGYTF.